The 11 T cell receptor beta chains given below trace back to one sample, sequenced in a study of CXCR3-negative and CXCR3-positive naive CD8 T cells. The study's findings and limits: Relative to CXCR3-negative naive cells, CXCR3-positive naive cells had more hydrophobic TRB CDR3s.

No antigen has been assigned to these receptors. 5' RACE that incorporated UMI labels was used to prepare the TRB cDNA libraries. With the 5' RACE reads reprocessed, TCRdb shows one record per CDR3 protein and no DNA. The specimen's table records 100,000 to 150,000 distinct CDR3 sequences. Source material: naive CXCR3+ CD8+ T cells from blood. Regarding subset: CD45RO-CCR7+CD27+CD95- naive CD8+ T cells expressing CXCR3 (TNR3+). These receptors were collected from a human donor in good health. Some clones in this sample may be carry-over from other donors' samples.

The chain links TRBV4-3 to TRBJ2-7; TCRdb's D call of TRBD1 is untestable without DNA. Germline assignment: CDR1 LGHNA and CDR2 YSLEER. This CDR3 has 15 amino acids. The chain's CDR3 is CASSPGAGGGYEQYF.

The J gene is TRBJ2-2, the V gene TRBV6-5; TCRdb's D gene call, TRBD1, goes unchecked for lack of DNA. The CDR3 runs 16 residues. CDR1 is MNHEY and CDR2 is SVGAGI in the germline V gene. CDR3 amino acids: CASSYSGAPNTGELFF.

The chain uses TRBV29-1 and TRBJ2-7. The CDR3 length is 12 residues. The germline V gene encodes CDR1 SQVTM and CDR2 ANQGSEA. CDR3 region: CSVGVSSYEQYF.

The rearrangement joins TRBV27 to TRBJ2-7; TCRdb lists TRBD1, though no DNA is available to test this call. In germline, CDR1 is MNHEY, CDR2 SMNVEV (reference sequence). The CDR3 runs to 16 residues. The chain's CDR3 is CASSLWGTGVAYEQYF.

The rearrangement uses TRBV7-6 and TRBJ2-7. The CDR3 contains 14 residues. Looked up from germline, CDR1 is SGHVS and CDR2 is FNYEAQ. The CDR3 loop is CASSLEVSPQEQYF.

V is TRBV7-9 and J is TRBJ2-7. Looked up from germline, CDR1 is SEHNR and CDR2 is FQNEAQ (reference sequence). This CDR3 is 11 amino acids long. The CDR3 reads CASASGREQYF.

V gene TRBV5-1 combines with J gene TRBJ2-1; TCRdb outputs TRBD1, but without DNA this stays unchecked. Germline CDR1 SGHRS, CDR2 YFSETQ. This CDR3 comprises 17 residues. The CDR3 sequence is CASSLYFSGQGANEQFF.

The chain couples TRBV6-6 to TRBJ1-2; TCRdb picks TRBD1, but there is no DNA to check that call. Per germline, CDR1 MNHNY and CDR2 SVGAGI (reference sequence). The CDR3 sequence is 13 residues long. The CDR3 spells CASSYLNTGTDTF.

The CDR3: CASSQDPLGQGGQPQHF. The V and J genes are TRBV4-2 and TRBJ1-5; TCRdb outputs TRBD1, but without DNA this stays unchecked. The CDR3 extends over 17 amino acids. The germline V gene encodes CDR1 LGHNA and CDR2 YNFKEQ.

The chain uses TRBV6-6 and TRBJ1-5; the D call from TCRdb, TRBD1, cannot be confirmed without DNA. The germline V gene encodes CDR1 MNHNY and CDR2 SVGAGI (reference sequence). The CDR3 totals 14 residues. The CDR3 reads CASSYTGEGQPQHF.

CDR3 amino acids: CASSLKGSGLGEQYF. This chain joins TRBV5-1 and TRBJ2-7; the TCRdb D gene call, TRBD2, has no DNA to confirm it. The CDR3 consists of 15 residues. The germline V gene encodes CDR1 SGHRS and CDR2 YFSETQ.